What follows describes a single T cell receptor beta chain. The CDR3 covers 14 residues. Germline V gene lookup returns CDR1 LGHNA and CDR2 YSLEER. Deletions cut 4 bases from V and 5 bases from J, with 14 bases between. Data came from immunoSEQ multiplex PCR; TCRdb stores just in-frame clones and leaves some out. The sample includes about 130,000 clones, approximately 85% of them seen just once. These data belong to a study of blood T cell repertoires in COVID-19. Looking at the study overall: Sample material is recorded as cDNA or gDNA derived from T cells, B-cell-depleted T cells, or PBMCs.

The sequence was obtained from a human donor in a cohort sampled during active COVID-19. Sequenced: peripheral blood. The chain has TRBV4-3 and TRBJ1-1, with a possible D match to TRBD1 (6 bases). CDR3 sequence: CASSLTGKSTEAFF. The CDR3 DNA sequence: TGCGCCAGCAGCCTCACAGGGAAGTCAACTGAAGCTTTCTTT.